This T cell receptor beta chain was documented in a study of OX40 agonist ivuxolimab in advanced cancers. Study-level background: Ivuxolimab, which is an agonistic anti-OX40 (CD134) antibody, was administered to the patients.

The assay was immunoSEQ multiplex PCR, and TCRdb's table has in-frame clones only and misses some. The repertoire has 65,000 to 70,000 clones, about nine tenths of them found once; the top ten carry under 0.5%. With 2 bases removed from V and 6 bases from J, the gap between germline ends came to 8 bases. Looked up from germline, CDR1 is MNHEY and CDR2 is SVGAGI. CDR3 length: 13 residues. The gene calls are TRBV6-5 and TRBJ2-1; the D is unclear. The specimen comprised CD4+ or CD8+ T cells sorted from blood, sampled in a trial of the OX40 agonist ivuxolimab. This TCR came from an adult with an advanced solid tumor such as melanoma, head and neck, liver or kidney cancer. The CDR3 region has the DNA TGTGCCAGCAGTTACGGCTTCGGCAATGAGCAGTTCTTC. This gives the protein CASSYGFGNEQFF.